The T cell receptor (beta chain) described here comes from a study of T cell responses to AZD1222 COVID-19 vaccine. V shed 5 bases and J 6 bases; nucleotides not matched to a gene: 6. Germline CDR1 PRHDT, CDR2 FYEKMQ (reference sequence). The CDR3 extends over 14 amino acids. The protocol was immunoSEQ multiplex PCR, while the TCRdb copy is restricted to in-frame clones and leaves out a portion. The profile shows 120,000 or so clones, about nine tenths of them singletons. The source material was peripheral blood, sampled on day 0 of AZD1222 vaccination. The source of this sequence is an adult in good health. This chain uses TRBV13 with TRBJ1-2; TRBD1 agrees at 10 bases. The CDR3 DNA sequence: TGTGCCAGCAGCATTTGGACAGGGGGAGATGGCTACACCTTC. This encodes CASSIWTGGDGYTF.